Below are 6 T cell receptor beta chains sequenced from a single sample in a study of T cell clonotyping in hematopoietic cell transplantation. Clones were read by immunoSEQ multiplex PCR, and TCRdb kept only the in-frame ones, dropping some. The profile shows 15,000 to 20,000 clones, 80% to 90% of them singletons. Sequenced input: peripheral blood mononuclear cells. The origin of the receptors is a woman between 40 and 50 years old in good health. Some clones in this sample may be carry-over from other donors' samples.

The rearrangement joins TRBV7-2 to TRBJ2-5, with D hard to call. Germline-derived CDR1 and CDR2 are SGHTA and FQGNSA. This CDR3 has 15 amino acids. Trimming left V 0 bases short and J 1 base short, with 9 bases between. CDR3 loop: CASSLATTLQETQYF. CDR3 in DNA: TGTGCCAGCAGCTTAGCAACTACCCTCCAAGAGACCCAGTACTTC.

This clone was seen a few times. The rearrangement uses TRBV7-8 and TRBJ2-7; TRBD1 aligns across 8 bases. The CDR3 consists of 13 residues. Germline values: CDR1 SGHVS, CDR2 FQNEAQ. After removal of 7 bases from V and 5 bases from J, the junction contained 7 bases not matched to a gene. The CDR3 DNA is TGTGCCAGCACTCTTGACAGGGGACACGAGCAGTACTTC. Protein: CASTLDRGHEQYF.

The CDR3 sequence is CASSERVGTGYREQYF. CDR3 sequence (DNA): TGTGCCAGCAGTGAAAGGGTCGGGACAGGGTATCGCGAGCAGTACTTC. The chain is built from TRBV2 and TRBJ2-7; 9 bases are a match to TRBD1. Germline values: CDR1 SNHLY, CDR2 FYNNEI. The CDR3 has 16 amino acids. V was pared by 2 bases and J by 6 bases, with 11 bases of the junction left unmatched.

The V gene is TRBV29-1, the J gene TRBJ2-7; maybe TRBD2 (6 bases). This CDR3 is 14 amino acids long. V was shortened by 6 bases and J by 9 bases, with 24 bases between the two germline ends. The germline gives CDR1 SQVTM, CDR2 ANQGSEA. CDR3 nucleotides: TGCAGCGTCATACCGGGACTTAGCGTTAGCGTGCAGTACTTC. It is translated as CSVIPGLSVSVQYF.

The rearrangement uses TRBV5-1 and TRBJ1-4, with D tentatively TRBD1 (6 bases). Per germline, CDR1 SGHRS and CDR2 YFSETQ. The CDR3 is made up of 15 amino acids. V was shortened by 4 bases and J by 7 bases, with 17 bases between the two germline ends. The DNA for the CDR3 is TGCGCCAGCAGCGGCCGGGACATGCTCACTGAAAAACTGTTTTTT. It codes for CASSGRDMLTEKLFF.

The chain combines TRBV4-1 with TRBJ2-1; 7 bases line up with TRBD2. Per germline, CDR1 MGHRA and CDR2 YSYEKL. Trimming removed 2 bases from V and 6 bases from J; junction bases left unmatched: 7. The CDR3 has 15 amino acids. The CDR3 coding sequence is TGCGCCAGCAGCCAACGGGACTACCCATCCAATGAGCAGTTCTTC. Residues: CASSQRDYPSNEQFF.